This paragraph reports one T cell receptor (beta chain). Its cognate antigen is unknown. These data come from a study of early T cells in non-severe SARS-CoV-2 infection. Study conclusions and caveats: VDJdb matching skewed toward anti-spike CD8 responses, missing private and CD4 specificities.

CDR3 length equals 16 residues. The germline gives CDR1 SGDLS, CDR2 YYNGEE. With V trimmed by 3 bases and J by 5 bases, 9 bases remained unmatched. cDNA molecules, individually, were tagged with unique molecular identifiers. Each CDR3 protein is one row after TCRdb ran MiXCR on the 5' RACE reads. The table lists fewer than 55,000 distinct CDR3 sequences, less than 8.5% of them singletons. The V and J genes are TRBV9 and TRBJ2-1; the match to TRBD2 covers 9 bases. The receptor's source is an adult who was a healthcare worker with PCR-confirmed SARS-CoV-2 infection or an uninfected control (not recorded which). Sequencing was carried out using whole blood. CDR3 sequence: CASSAHPSGVNNEQFF. CDR3 DNA sequence: TGTGCCAGCAGCGCTCACCCTAGCGGGGTAAACAATGAGCAGTTCTTC. Drawing the rest from reference TRBV9 and TRBJ2-1, the complete variable domain is DSGVTQTPKHLITATGQRVTLRCSPRSGDLSVYWYQQSLDQGLQFLIQYYNGEERAKGNILERFSAQQFPDLHSELNLSSLELGDSALYFCASSAHPSGVNNEQFFGPGTRLTVL.